This T cell receptor beta chain originates from a study of blood T cells in healthy people across ages. For the study at large: About one barcoded beta molecule per two T cells was the capture yield of template switching. Study-level findings and limits: The authors considered diversity estimates from one million T cells to be underestimates. The study could not conclusively compare naive and antigen-experienced cells, given its unsorted PBMCs. Roughly linear declines in TCR beta diversity per million T cells occurred with age.

This clonotype was seen more than once but under ten times. The target antigen is unknown. A second PCR, run for roughly 7 to 11 cycles, used a sample-barcoded 5' primer plus a J-beta primer mix. TCRdb processed the 5' RACE reads anew with MiXCR; each CDR3 protein has one entry. The sample gives about 580,000 distinct CDR3 sequences, 40% to 50% of which show up once; about 26% is in the top ten. CDR1 and CDR2 (germline): MRHNA, SNTAGT. Trimming left V 5 bases short and J 1 base short, with 13 bases between. The CDR3 extends over 15 amino acids. The sequence came from a man older than 75 in good health. Sequenced: blood. The V call is TRBV6-4, the J call TRBJ2-3; D might be TRBD1 (5 bases). The CDR3 protein is CASSTTDPRTDTQYF. As DNA, the CDR3 is TGTGCCAGCAGTACGACAGATCCCCGCACAGATACGCAGTATTTT.